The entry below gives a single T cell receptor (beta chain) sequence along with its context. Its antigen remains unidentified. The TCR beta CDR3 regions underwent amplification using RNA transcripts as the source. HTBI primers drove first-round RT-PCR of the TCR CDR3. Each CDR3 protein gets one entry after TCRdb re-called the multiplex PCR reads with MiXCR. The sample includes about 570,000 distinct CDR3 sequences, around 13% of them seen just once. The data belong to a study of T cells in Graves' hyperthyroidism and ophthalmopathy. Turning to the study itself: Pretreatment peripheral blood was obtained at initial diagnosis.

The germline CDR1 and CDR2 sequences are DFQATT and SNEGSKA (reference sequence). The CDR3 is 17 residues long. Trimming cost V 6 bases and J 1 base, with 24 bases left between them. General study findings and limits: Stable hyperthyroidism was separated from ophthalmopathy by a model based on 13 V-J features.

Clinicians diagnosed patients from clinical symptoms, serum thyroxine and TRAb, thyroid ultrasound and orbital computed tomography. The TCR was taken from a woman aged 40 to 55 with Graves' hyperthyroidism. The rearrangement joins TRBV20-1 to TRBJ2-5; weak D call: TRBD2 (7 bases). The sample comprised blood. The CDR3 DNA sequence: TGCAGTGCACTTTCTCCCCCCGGCGGGGGCTTCCAAGAGACCCAGTACTTC. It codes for CSALSPPGGGFQETQYF.